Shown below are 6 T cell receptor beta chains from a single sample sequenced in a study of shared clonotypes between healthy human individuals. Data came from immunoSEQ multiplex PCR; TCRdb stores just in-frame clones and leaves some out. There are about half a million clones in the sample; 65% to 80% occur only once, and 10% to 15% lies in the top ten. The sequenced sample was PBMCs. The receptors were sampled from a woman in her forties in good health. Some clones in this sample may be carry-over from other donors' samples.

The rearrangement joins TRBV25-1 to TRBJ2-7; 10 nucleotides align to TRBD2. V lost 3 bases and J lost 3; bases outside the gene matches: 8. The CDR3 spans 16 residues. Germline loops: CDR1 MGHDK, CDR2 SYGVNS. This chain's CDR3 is CASSDDTSGTVYEQYF. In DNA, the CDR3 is TGTGCCAGCAGTGACGATACTAGCGGGACCGTCTACGAGCAGTACTTC.

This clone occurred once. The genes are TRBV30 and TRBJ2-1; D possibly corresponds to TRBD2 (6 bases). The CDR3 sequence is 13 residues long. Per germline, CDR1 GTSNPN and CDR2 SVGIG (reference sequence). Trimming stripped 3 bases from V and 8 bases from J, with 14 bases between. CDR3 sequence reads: CAWRPTTRYEQFF. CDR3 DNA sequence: TGTGCCTGGAGGCCGACGACTAGATATGAGCAGTTCTTC.

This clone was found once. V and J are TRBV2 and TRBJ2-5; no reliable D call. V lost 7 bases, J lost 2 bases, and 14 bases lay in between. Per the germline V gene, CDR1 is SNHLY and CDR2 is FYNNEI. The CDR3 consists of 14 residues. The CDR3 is CASIGLVNQETQYF. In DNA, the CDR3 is TGTGCCAGCATCGGGTTAGTAAATCAAGAGACCCAGTACTTC. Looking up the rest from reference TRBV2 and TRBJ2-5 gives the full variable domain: EPEVTQTPSHQVTQMGQEVILRCVPISNHLYFYWYRQILGQKVEFLVSFYNNEISEKSEIFDDQFSVERPDGSNFTLKIRSTKLEDSAMYFCASIGLVNQETQYFGPGTRLLVL.

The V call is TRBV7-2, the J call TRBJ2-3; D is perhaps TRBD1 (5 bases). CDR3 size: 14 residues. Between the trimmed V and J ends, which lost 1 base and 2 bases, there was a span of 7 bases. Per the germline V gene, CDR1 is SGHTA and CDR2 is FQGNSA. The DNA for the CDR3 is TGTGCCAGCAGCTTAGACAGGAACACAGATACGCAGTATTTT. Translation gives CASSLDRNTDTQYF. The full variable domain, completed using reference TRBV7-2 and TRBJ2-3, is GAGVSQSPSNKVTEKGKDVELRCDPISGHTALYWYRQSLGQGLEFLIYFQGNSAPDKSGLPSDRFSAERTGGSVSTLTIQRTQQEDSAVYLCASSLDRNTDTQYFGPGTRLTVL.

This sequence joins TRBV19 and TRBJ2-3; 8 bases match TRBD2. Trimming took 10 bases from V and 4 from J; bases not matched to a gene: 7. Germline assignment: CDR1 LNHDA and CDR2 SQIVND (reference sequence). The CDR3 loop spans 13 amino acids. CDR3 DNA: TGTGCCACCACCAGCGGGAGCCCAGATACGCAGTATTTT. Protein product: CATTSGSPDTQYF.

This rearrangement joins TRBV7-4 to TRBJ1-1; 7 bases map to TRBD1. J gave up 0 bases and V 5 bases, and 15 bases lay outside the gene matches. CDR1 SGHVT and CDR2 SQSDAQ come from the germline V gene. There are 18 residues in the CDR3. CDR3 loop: CASSPPVVGQVMNTEAFF. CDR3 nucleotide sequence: TGTGCCAGCAGCCCACCAGTAGTCGGACAGGTGATGAACACTGAAGCTTTCTTT.